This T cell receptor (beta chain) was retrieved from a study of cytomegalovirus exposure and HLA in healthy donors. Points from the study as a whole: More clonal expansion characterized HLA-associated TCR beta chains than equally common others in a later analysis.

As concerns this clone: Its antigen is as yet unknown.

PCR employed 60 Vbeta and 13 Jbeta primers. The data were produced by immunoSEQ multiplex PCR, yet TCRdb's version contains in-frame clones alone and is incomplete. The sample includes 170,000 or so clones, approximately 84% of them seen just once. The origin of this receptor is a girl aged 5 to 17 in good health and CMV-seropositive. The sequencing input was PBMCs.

CDR3 loop: CASSERQGLGSPLHF. The CDR3 DNA reads as TGTGCCAGCAGTGAGAGACAGGGCTTAGGTTCACCCCTCCACTTT. This chain connects TRBV27 to TRBJ1-6; TRBD1 aligns across 7 bases. Germline-derived CDR1 and CDR2 are MNHEY and SMNVEV (reference sequence). The V gene end was trimmed by 5 bases and the J gene end by 9 bases; junction bases not matched to a gene: 10. The CDR3 length is 15 residues.